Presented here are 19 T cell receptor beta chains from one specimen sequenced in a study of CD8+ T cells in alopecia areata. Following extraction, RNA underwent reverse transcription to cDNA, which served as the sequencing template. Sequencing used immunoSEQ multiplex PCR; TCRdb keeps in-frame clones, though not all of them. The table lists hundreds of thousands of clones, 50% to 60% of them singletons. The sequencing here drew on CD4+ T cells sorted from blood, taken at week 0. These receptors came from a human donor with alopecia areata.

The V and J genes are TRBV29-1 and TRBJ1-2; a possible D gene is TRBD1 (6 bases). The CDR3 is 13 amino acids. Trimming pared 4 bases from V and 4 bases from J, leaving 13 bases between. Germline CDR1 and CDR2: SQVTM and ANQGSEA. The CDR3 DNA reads TGCAGCGTTGTGACAGGCGGAGCCTATGGCTACACCTTC. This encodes CSVVTGGAYGYTF.

CDR3 nucleotide sequence: TGCAGCGTTGAAGGAGGGCCCTCCTTGACAGATACGCAGTATTTT. It specifies CSVEGGPSLTDTQYF. The genes are TRBV29-1 and TRBJ2-3; D possibly corresponds to TRBD2 (5 bases). The germline V gene has CDR1 SQVTM and CDR2 ANQGSEA. The CDR3 sequence is 15 residues long. V was trimmed by 1 base and J by 3 bases, leaving 14 bases between them.

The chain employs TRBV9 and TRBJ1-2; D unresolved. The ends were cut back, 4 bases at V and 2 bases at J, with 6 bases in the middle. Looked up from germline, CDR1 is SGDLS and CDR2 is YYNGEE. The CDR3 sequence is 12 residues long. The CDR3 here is CASSHINYGYTF. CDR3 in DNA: TGTGCCAGCAGCCACATAAACTATGGCTACACCTTC. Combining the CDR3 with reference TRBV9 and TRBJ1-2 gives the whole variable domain DSGVTQTPKHLITATGQRVTLRCSPRSGDLSVYWYQQSLDQGLQFLIQYYNGEERAKGNILERFSAQQFPDLHSELNLSSLELGDSALYFCASSHINYGYTFGSGTRLTVV.

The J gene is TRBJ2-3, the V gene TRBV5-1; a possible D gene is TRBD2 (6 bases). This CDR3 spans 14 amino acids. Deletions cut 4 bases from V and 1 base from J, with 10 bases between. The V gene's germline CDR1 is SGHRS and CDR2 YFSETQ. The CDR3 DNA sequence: TGCGCCAGCAGCATCGGGGGTGGCACAGATACGCAGTATTTT. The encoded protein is CASSIGGGTDTQYF.

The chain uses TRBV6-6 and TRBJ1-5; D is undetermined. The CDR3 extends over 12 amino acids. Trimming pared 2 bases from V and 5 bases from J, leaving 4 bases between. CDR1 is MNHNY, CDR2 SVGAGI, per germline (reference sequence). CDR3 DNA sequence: TGTGCCAGCAGTTACGGGGATCAGCCCCAGCATTTT. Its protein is CASSYGDQPQHF.

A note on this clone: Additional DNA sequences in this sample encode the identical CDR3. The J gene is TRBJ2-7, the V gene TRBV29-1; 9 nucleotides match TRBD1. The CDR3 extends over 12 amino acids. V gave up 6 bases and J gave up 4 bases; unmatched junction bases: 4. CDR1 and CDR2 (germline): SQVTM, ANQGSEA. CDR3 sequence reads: CSVEGQGYEQYF. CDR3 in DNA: TGCAGCGTAGAGGGACAGGGATACGAGCAGTACTTC.

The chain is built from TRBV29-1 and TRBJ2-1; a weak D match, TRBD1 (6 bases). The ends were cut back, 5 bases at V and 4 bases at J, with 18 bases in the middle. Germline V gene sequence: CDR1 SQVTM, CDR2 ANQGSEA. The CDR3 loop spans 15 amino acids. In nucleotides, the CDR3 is TGCAGCGTTCGTTTATCTTCGGGACAATACAATGAGCAGTTCTTC. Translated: CSVRLSSGQYNEQFF.

The CDR3 DNA sequence: TGTGCCAGCAGCTTAGAGGGGCACCGGTTCTTC. Its translation: CASSLEGHRFF. The rearrangement uses TRBV7-8 and TRBJ2-1; weak D call: TRBD1 (5 bases). Trimming took off 1 base at V and 15 bases at J, with 10 bases between the two ends. From germline, CDR1 is SGHVS and CDR2 FQNEAQ. The CDR3 spans 11 residues.

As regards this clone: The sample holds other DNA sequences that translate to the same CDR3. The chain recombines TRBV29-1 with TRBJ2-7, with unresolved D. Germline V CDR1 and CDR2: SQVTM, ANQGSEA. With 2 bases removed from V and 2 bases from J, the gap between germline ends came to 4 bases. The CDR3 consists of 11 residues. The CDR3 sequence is CSVELTYEQYF. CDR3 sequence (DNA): TGCAGCGTTGAACTCACCTACGAGCAGTACTTC.

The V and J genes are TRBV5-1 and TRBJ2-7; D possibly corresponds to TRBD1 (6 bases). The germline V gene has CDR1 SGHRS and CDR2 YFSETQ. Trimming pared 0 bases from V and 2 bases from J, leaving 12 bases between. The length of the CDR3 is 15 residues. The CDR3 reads CASSLGTVSPYEQYF. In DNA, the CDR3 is TGCGCCAGCAGCTTGGGGACAGTATCCCCCTACGAGCAGTACTTC. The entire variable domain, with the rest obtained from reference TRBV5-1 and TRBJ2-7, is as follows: KAGVTQTPRYLIKTRGQQVTLSCSPISGHRSVSWYQQTPGQGLQFLFEYFSETQRNKGNFPGRFSGRQFSNSRSEMNVSTLELGDSALYLCASSLGTVSPYEQYFGPGTRLTVT.

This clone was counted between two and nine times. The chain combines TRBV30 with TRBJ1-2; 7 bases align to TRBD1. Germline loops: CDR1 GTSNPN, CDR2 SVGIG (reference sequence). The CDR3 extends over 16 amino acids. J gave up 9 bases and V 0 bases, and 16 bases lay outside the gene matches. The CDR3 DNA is TGTGCCTGGAGTGTACGGGACAGACGCTATTACTCCCGCTACACCTTC. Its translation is CAWSVRDRRYYSRYTF.

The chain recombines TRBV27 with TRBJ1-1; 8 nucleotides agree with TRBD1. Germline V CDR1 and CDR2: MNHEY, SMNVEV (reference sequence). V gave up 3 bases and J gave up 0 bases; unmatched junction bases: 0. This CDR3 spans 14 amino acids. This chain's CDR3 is CASSLGQVNTEAFF. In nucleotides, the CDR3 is TGTGCCAGCAGTTTGGGACAGGTGAACACTGAAGCTTTCTTT.

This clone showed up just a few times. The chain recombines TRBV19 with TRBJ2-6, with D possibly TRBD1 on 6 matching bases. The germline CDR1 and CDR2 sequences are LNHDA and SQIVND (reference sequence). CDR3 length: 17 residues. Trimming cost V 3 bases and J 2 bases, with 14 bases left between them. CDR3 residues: CASSIGRGEAGANVLTF. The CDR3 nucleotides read TGTGCCAGTAGTATCGGCAGGGGTGAGGCTGGGGCCAACGTCCTGACTTTC.

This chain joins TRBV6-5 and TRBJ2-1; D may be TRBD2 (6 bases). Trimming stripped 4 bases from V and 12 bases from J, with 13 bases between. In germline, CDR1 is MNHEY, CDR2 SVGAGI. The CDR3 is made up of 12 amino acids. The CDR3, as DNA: TGTGCCAGCAGTTCAGGCCCCGGGGGGCAGTTCTTC. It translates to CASSSGPGGQFF.

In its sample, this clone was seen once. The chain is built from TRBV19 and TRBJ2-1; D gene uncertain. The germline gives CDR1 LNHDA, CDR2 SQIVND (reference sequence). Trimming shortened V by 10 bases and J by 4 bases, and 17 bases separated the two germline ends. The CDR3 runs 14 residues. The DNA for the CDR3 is TGTGCCACGAGGAGCCCCGTAACTTACAATGAGCAGTTCTTC. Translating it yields CATRSPVTYNEQFF.

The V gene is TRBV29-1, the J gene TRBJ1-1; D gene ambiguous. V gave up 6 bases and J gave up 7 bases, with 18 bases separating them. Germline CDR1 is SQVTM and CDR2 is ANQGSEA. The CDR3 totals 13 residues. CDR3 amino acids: CSVDSLVGGEAFF. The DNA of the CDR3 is TGCAGCGTAGATAGTTTAGTGGGAGGTGAAGCTTTCTTT.

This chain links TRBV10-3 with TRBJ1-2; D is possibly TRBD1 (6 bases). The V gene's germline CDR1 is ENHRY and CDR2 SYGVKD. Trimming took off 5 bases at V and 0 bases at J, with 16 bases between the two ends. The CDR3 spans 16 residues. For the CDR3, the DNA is TGTGCCATCAGTTCGCTCCGGGGGCAATCTAACTATGGCTACACCTTC. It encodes CAISSLRGQSNYGYTF.

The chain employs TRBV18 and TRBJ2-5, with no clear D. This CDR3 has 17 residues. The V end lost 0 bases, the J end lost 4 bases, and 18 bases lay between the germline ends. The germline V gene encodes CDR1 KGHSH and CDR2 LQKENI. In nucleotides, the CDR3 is TGTGCCAGCTCACCACCAGGCCGAGTGGGCGGTGGAGAGACCCAGTACTTC. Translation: CASSPPGRVGGGETQYF.

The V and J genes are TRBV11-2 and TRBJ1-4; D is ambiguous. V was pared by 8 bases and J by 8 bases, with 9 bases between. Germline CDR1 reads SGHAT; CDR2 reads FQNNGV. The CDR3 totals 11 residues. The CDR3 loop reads CASSRREKLFF. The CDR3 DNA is TGTGCCAGCTCTCGGAGGGAAAAACTGTTTTTT.